The TCR beta chain described here comes from a study of metastatic and nonmetastatic thyroid tumors. Germline V gene data show CDR1 as LNHDA and CDR2 as SQIVND (reference sequence). The CDR3 spans 16 residues. V lost 5 bases and J lost 5; bases outside the gene matches: 8. Using MiXCR, TCRdb reanalyzed the PCR reads. The data contain about 39,000 clones, roughly 18% of them singletons. This clone was counted at least ten times. No treatment of any kind had been given to any patient before thyroid surgery. V gene TRBV19 combines with J gene TRBJ2-5; 13 bases fit TRBD2. The source of this sequence is a female donor with papillary thyroid cancer or a benign thyroid nodule (not recorded which). Some clones in this sample may be carry-over from other donors' samples. The sequencing sample was made of blood. CDR3 nucleotides: TGTGCCAGTAGTCCGTGGACTAGCGGGAGTACGGAGACCCAGTACTTC. Translating gives CASSPWTSGSTETQYF. Full variable domain (outside the CDR3, taken from reference TRBV19 and TRBJ2-5): DGGITQSPKYLFRKEGQNVTLSCEQNLNHDAMYWYRQDPGQGLRLIYYSQIVNDFQKGDIAEGYSVSREKKESFPLTVTSAQKNPTAFYLCASSPWTSGSTETQYFGPGTRLLVL.